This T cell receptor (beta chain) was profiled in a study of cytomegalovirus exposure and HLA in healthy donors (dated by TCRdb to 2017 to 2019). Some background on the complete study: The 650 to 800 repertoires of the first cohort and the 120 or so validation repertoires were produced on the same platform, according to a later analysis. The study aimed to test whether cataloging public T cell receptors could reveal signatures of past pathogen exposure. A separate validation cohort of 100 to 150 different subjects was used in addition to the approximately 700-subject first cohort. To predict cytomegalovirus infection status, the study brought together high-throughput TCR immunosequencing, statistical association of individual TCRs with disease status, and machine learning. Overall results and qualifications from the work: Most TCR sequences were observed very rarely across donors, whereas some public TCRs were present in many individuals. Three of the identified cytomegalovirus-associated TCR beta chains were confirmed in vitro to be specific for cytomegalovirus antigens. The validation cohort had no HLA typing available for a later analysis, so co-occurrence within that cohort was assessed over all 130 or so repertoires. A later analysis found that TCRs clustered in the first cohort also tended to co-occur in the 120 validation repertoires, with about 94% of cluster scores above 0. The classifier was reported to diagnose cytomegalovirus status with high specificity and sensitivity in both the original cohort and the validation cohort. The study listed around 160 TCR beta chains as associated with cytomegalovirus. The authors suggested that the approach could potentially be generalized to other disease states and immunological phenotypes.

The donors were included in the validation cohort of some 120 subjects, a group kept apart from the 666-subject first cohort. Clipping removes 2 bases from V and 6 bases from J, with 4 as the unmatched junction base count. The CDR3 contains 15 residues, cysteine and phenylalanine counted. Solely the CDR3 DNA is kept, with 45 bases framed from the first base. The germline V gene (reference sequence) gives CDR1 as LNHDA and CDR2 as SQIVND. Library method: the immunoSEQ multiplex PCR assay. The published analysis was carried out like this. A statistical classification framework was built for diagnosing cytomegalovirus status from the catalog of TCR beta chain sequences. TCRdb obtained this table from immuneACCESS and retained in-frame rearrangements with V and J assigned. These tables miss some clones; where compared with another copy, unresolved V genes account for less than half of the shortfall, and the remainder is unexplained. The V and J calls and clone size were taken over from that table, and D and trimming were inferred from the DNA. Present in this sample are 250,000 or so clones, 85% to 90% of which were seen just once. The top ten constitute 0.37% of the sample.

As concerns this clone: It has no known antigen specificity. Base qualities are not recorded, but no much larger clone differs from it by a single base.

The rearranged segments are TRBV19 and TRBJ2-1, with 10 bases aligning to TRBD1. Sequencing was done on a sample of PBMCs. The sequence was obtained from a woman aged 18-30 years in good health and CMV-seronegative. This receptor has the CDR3 CASSILGTGVNEQFF. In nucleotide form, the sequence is TGTGCCAGTAGTATACTGGGGACAGGGGTCAATGAGCAGTTCTTC.